This T cell receptor beta chain was profiled in a study of cytomegalovirus exposure and HLA in healthy donors. Method: immunoSEQ multiplex PCR; TCRdb's copy keeps in-frame clones and lacks some. This table holds 130,000 or so clones, roughly nine tenths found once. The study, taken as a whole, reports: Subsequent analysis of the roughly 120 validation repertoires found a tendency for first-cohort TCR clusters to co-occur.

Germline V CDR1 and CDR2: PRHDT, FYEKMQ (reference sequence). V lost 4 bases and J 8 bases, leaving 17 bases between the germline ends. CDR3 length: 15 amino acids. About this clone itself: Its antigen remains unidentified.

The clonotype originates from a man aged 30 to 45 in good health and CMV-seronegative. Material: PBMCs. The rearrangement uses TRBV13 and TRBJ1-4; no reliable D call. The CDR3 region is CASSSRLGDGEKLFF. In DNA form, the CDR3 reads TGTGCCAGCAGCTCACGCCTCGGGGATGGGGAAAAACTGTTTTTT.